This T cell receptor beta chain was identified in a study of blood T cell repertoires in COVID-19. Here immunoSEQ multiplex PCR was the method, and the copy in TCRdb shows in-frame clones only, minus some. The table shows fewer than 300,000 clones, with around 85% occurring only once. This CDR3 comprises 15 residues. Germline V gene sequence: CDR1 SSHAT, CDR2 FNYEAQ (reference sequence). The trim removed 8 bases at V and 5 bases at J, leaving 11 bases unmatched. The clonotype originates from a woman younger than 45 with COVID-19, enrolled during active disease. The chain is built from TRBV7-7 and TRBJ2-2, with 7 nucleotides matching TRBD1. The sample consisted of peripheral blood. The CDR3 region has the DNA TGTGCCAGCCGCTCCATCAGGGGGAAAACCGGGGAGCTGTTTTTT. Translated, it gives CASRSIRGKTGELFF.